This is a list of T cell receptor beta chains from one sample in a study of blood T cell repertoires in COVID-19. The repertoire was sequenced with immunoSEQ multiplex PCR; TCRdb's copy has only in-frame clones and lacks some. The table includes under 400,000 clones, 90% detected once. Source material: peripheral blood. These TCRs come from a young man with active or convalescent COVID-19. Both conserved end residues are part of each CDR3. A D gene is named only where the DNA matches it firmly. The listing skips clone size in some rows; elsewhere it reads once, few, many or a size class.

TRBJ1-3 | - | TRBV4-3 | - | TGCGCCAGCAGCCAAACACCCGGGGGTGGGGGAAACACCATATATTTT | CASSQTPGGGGNTIYF
TRBJ1-2 | TRBD1 | TRBV28 | - | TGTGCCAGCAGTTTTAGGGGACAGGGATACTATGGCTACACCTTC | CASSFRGQGYYGYTF
TRBJ2-1 | TRBD2 | TRBV5-1 | few | TGCGCCAGCAGCTTGGAACTAGCGGGATTTTACAATGAGCAGTTCTTC | CASSLELAGFYNEQFF
TRBJ2-5 | TRBD2 | TRBV5-4 | - | TGTGCCAGCAGCTTGGTCGGGGGGGTCGAGACCCAGTACTTC | CASSLVGGVETQYF
TRBJ2-1 | - | TRBV6-2/TRBV6-3 | - | TGTGCCAGCAGTTACTGGCAGGGGCTAACGAATGAGCAGTTCTTC | CASSYWQGLTNEQFF
TRBJ2-7 | TRBD2 | TRBV19 | - | TGTGCCAGTGGGGGAGGGCCGTTGGAGCAGTACTTC | CASGGGPLEQYF
TRBJ1-5 | TRBD1 | TRBV6-2/TRBV6-3 | - | TGTGCCAGCAGTTTTGGACAGGGGGGCAAGCCCCAGCATTTT | CASSFGQGGKPQHF
TRBJ1-2 | - | TRBV4-3 | - | TGCGCCAGCAGCCCACGGAGGGAGGGCTATGGCTACACCTTC | CASSPRREGYGYTF
TRBJ1-2 | TRBD1 | TRBV28 | - | TGTGCCAGTTACAGGGGTGGAAAAGGCTACACCTTC | CASYRGGKGYTF
TRBJ2-7 | TRBD1 | TRBV7-8 | - | TGTGCCAGCAGCCTTCAAGACTGGACAGGGGGCTTCGAGCAGTACTTC | CASSLQDWTGGFEQYF
TRBJ1-2 | TRBD1 | TRBV6-5 | - | TGTGCCAGCAGTTACTCGAAGGGACAGGGGGGTGGCTACACCTTC | CASSYSKGQGGGYTF
TRBJ2-4 | TRBD1 | TRBV3-1/TRBV3-2 | - | TGTGCCAGCAGCCGGGACAGCAGACCCTTAGCCAAAAACATTCAGTACTTC | CASSRDSRPLAKNIQYF
TRBJ2-7 | - | TRBV28 | - | TGTGCCAGCAGGCCGCAAGCTGCCACCTACGAGCAGTACTTC | CASRPQAATYEQYF
TRBJ2-3 | TRBD1 | TRBV3-1/TRBV3-2 | - | TGTGCCAGCAGCCAAAGGGACAGAGGCACAGATACGCAGTATTTT | CASSQRDRGTDTQYF
TRBJ2-7 | - | TRBV7-2 | - | TGTGCCAGCAGGGACAGCTACTCCTACGAGCAGTACTTC | CASRDSYSYEQYF
TRBJ2-1 | TRBD2 | TRBV4-1 | - | TGCGCCAGCAGCCAGGCGTGGGGAGCGGGGAAATACAATGAGCAGTTCTTC | CASSQAWGAGKYNEQFF
TRBJ1-3 | - | TRBV29-1 | - | TGCAGCGCGGACAGCTCTGGAAACACCATATATTTT | CSADSSGNTIYF
TRBJ2-5 | - | TRBV15 | - | TGTGCCACCAGCGACAGTTTTTGGGAGACCCAGTACTTC | CATSDSFWETQYF
TRBJ2-1 | TRBD2 | TRBV7-3 | - | TGTGCCAGCAGCTTTACTAGCGGGGCATACAATGAGCAGTTCTTC | CASSFTSGAYNEQFF
TRBJ1-1 | - | TRBV7-9 | - | TGTGCCAGCAGCTCTTCAGGGGTGAACACTGAAGCTTTCTTT | CASSSSGVNTEAFF
TRBJ1-1 | - | TRBV28 | - | TGTGCCAGCAGTTTAACCAGGGGTGAAGCTTTCTTT | CASSLTRGEAFF
TRBJ2-7 | - | TRBV7-9 | - | TGTGCCAGCAGCGGTGGTCAGGTGGGCTACGAGCAGTACTTC | CASSGGQVGYEQYF
TRBJ1-2 | TRBD1 | TRBV6-6 | - | TGTGCCAGCAGTCGCGACAGGCCAGGGGGCTCGAACTATGGCTACACCTTC | CASSRDRPGGSNYGYTF
TRBJ2-7 | TRBD1 | TRBV5-5 | - | TGTGCCAGCAGCTTGCGCCAGGGGGCTTTGATGCGCGAGCAGTACTTC | CASSLRQGALMREQYF
TRBJ2-3 | - | TRBV11-2 | - | TGTGCCAGCAGCTTTGACTACCATTCCCCAGATACGCAGTATTTT | CASSFDYHSPDTQYF
TRBJ1-1 | - | TRBV19 | few | TGTGCCAGTAGTATGGGACAGAACACTGAAGCTTTCTTT | CASSMGQNTEAFF
TRBJ1-1 | TRBD1 | TRBV28 | many | TGTGCCAGCAGGGCGGACAGGGTAGGCACTGAAGCTTTCTTT | CASRADRVGTEAFF
TRBJ2-2 | TRBD2 | TRBV9 | - | TGTGCCAGCAGCGTAGATCACCGGACTAGCTCAAGCACCGGGGAGCTGTTTTTT | CASSVDHRTSSSTGELFF
TRBJ1-1 | TRBD1 | TRBV5-1 | - | TGCGCCAGCAGCGGGCGGACAGGGGGCGACGCTGAAGCTTTCTTT | CASSGRTGGDAEAFF
TRBJ1-1 | - | TRBV7-9 | - | TGTGCCAGCAGCTTCGCGGGGCGCGACACTGAAGCTTTCTTT | CASSFAGRDTEAFF
TRBJ2-1 | - | TRBV5-1 | - | TGCGCCAGCAGCCCAGGGTCGACCCCTGGCACCTACAATGAGCAGTTCTTC | CASSPGSTPGTYNEQFF
TRBJ1-1 | TRBD1 | TRBV6-5 | - | TGTGCCAGCAGGTACACGGGACAGGGGGCAGTTGAAGCTTTCTTT | CASRYTGQGAVEAFF
TRBJ1-1 | - | TRBV7-2 | once | TGTGCCAGCAGCCGTTCCCCCACGCAGGAAGCTTTCTTT | CASSRSPTQEAFF
TRBJ2-7 | TRBD2 | TRBV19 | - | TGTGCCAGTACTCCTTCTGGTGTAGCGGGAGTATACGAGCAGTACTTC | CASTPSGVAGVYEQYF
TRBJ2-7 | TRBD1 | TRBV18 | - | TGTGCCAGCTCACTCACGGGACAGGGGGCTAACGAGCAGTACTTC | CASSLTGQGANEQYF
TRBJ1-3 | TRBD1 | TRBV6-6 | - | TGTGCCAGCAGTTTTCACAGGGGAGCTGGAAACACCATATATTTT | CASSFHRGAGNTIYF
TRBJ2-5 | - | TRBV7-8 | - | TGTGCCAGCCGCCTTGGGGGGGGCCGGGAGACCCAGTACTTC | CASRLGGGRETQYF
TRBJ1-4 | TRBD1 | TRBV24-1 | - | TGTGCCACCAGTTCCGGACAGGGAAATGAAAAACTGTTTTTT | CATSSGQGNEKLFF
TRBJ1-1 | - | TRBV15 | few | TGTGCCACCAGCAAAATCGGACAGTCTATGAACACTGAAGCTTTCTTT | CATSKIGQSMNTEAFF
TRBJ2-6 | TRBD1 | TRBV6-2/TRBV6-3 | - | TGTGCCAGCAGTCTCCACAGGGGGCAAATCTCTGGGGCCAACGTCCTGACTTTC | CASSLHRGQISGANVLTF